The 2 T cell receptor beta chains below all came from one sample that was sequenced in a study of blood T cell repertoires in COVID-19. Generated by immunoSEQ multiplex PCR, the TCRdb table keeps only in-frame clones and is missing some. The sample includes over 250,000 clones, more than 85% seen only once; the top ten take 2.5% to 3%. Sequenced sample: peripheral blood. These receptors all stem from a person aged 18-29 years with COVID-19, enrolled during active disease.

V gene TRBV20-1 combines with J gene TRBJ1-5; TRBD1 is a possible D gene (6 bases). Trimming pared 3 bases from V and 5 bases from J, leaving 32 bases between. Germline assignment: CDR1 DFQATT and CDR2 SNEGSKA (reference sequence). CDR3 length: 20 amino acids. As DNA, the CDR3 is TGCAGTGCTAGTACAATCGGTTGGGCGACAGGAGCAGCGGACGATCAGCCCCAGCATTTT. The encoded protein is CSASTIGWATGAADDQPQHF.

V and J are TRBV6-5 and TRBJ2-1; the D is unclear. The ends were cut back, 0 bases at V and 9 bases at J, with 6 bases in the middle. From germline, CDR1 is MNHEY and CDR2 SVGAGI. The CDR3 has 12 amino acids. CDR3 sequence (DNA): TGTGCCAGCAGTTACTCACGGAGTGAGCAGTTCTTC. It yields the protein CASSYSRSEQFF.